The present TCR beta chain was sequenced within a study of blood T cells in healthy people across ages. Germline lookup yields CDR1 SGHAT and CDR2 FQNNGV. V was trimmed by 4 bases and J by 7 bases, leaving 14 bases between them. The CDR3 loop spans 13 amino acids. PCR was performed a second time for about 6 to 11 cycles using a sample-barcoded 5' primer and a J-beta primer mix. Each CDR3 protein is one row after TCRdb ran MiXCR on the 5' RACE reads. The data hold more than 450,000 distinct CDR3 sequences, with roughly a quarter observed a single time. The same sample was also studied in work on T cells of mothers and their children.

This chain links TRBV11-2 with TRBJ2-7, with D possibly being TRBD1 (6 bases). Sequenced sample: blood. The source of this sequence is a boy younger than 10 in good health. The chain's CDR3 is CASSSYRALEQYF. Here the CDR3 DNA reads TGTGCCAGCAGCTCCTACAGGGCGCTTGAGCAGTACTTC.